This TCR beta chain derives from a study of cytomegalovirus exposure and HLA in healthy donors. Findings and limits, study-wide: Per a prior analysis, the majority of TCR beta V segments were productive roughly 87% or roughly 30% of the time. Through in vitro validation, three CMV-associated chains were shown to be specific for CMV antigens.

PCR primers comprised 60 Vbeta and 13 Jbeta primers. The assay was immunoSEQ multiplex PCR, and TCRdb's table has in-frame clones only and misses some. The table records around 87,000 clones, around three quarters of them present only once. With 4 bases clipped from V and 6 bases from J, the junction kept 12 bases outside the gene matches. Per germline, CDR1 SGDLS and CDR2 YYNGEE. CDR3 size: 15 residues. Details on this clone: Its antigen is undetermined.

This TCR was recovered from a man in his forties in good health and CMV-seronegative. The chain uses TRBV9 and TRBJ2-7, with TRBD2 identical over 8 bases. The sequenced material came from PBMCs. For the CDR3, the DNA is TGTGCCAGCAGCCCCAGCGGGAGTAGGAGAGCCGAGCAGTACTTC. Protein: CASSPSGSRRAEQYF.